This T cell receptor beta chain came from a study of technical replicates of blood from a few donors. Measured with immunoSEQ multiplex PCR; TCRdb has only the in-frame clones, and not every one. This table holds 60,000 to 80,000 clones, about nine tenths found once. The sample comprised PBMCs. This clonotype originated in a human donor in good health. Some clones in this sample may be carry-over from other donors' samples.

CDR3 in DNA: TGTGCCAGTAGTAACCACAGGGGGGGCACAGATACGCAGTATTTT. It codes for CASSNHRGGTDTQYF. The rearrangement joins TRBV19 to TRBJ2-3; 8 bases fit TRBD1. Trimming took 4 bases from V and 1 from J; bases not matched to a gene: 4. This CDR3 is built from 15 residues. Germline CDR1 LNHDA, CDR2 SQIVND (reference sequence). The complete variable domain, with remaining parts taken from reference TRBV19 and TRBJ2-3, reads DGGITQSPKYLFRKEGQNVTLSCEQNLNHDAMYWYRQDPGQGLRLIYYSQIVNDFQKGDIAEGYSVSREKKESFPLTVTSAQKNPTAFYLCASSNHRGGTDTQYFGPGTRLTVL.